These T cell receptor beta chains were read from a single sample in a study of shared clonotypes between healthy human individuals. Measured with immunoSEQ multiplex PCR; TCRdb has only the in-frame clones, and not every one. The sample yields over 700,000 clones, about two thirds seen once. The material sequenced was memory CD4+ T cells sorted from blood. The receptors here all came from a woman in her twenties or thirties in good health. CDR3s include the opening cysteine and the closing phenylalanine or tryptophan. A D gene is named only where the DNA matches it firmly. A clone size is listed for some rows: how often the clone was seen (once, few, many), or a class if it is expanded.

18 TRBJ2-1 NA TRBV25-1 TRBD2 TGTGCCAGCAGTGGTCGGACTAGCGGTGAGAGCTCCTACAATGAGCAGTTCTTC CASSGRTSGESSYNEQFF
14 TRBJ2-1 NA TRBV29-1 TRBD2 TGCAGCGTTGGAGCGGGAGGGCCGAGGAATGAGCAGTTCTTC CSVGAGGPRNEQFF
12 TRBJ1-5 NA TRBV7-8 NA TGTGCCAGCAGCTTACCTGATCAGCCCCAGCATTTT CASSLPDQPQHF
15 TRBJ1-3 NA TRBV18 NA TGTGCCAGCTCACCCTACATCTCCTCTGGAAACACCATATATTTT CASSPYISSGNTIYF
15 TRBJ2-7 few TRBV19 NA TGTGCCAGTAGTAAAGGGGCCGACGACTCCTACGAGCAGTACTTC CASSKGADDSYEQYF
16 TRBJ2-6 NA TRBV6-6 TRBD1 TGTGCCAGCGGCCGACAGGGGGGCTCTGGGGCCAACGTCCTGACTTTC CASGRQGGSGANVLTF
13 TRBJ1-1 NA TRBV30 NA TGTGCCTGGAGTACCTTGGGGGACACTGAAGCTTTCTTT CAWSTLGDTEAFF
16 TRBJ1-5 NA TRBV28 NA TGTGCCAGCAGTTTTGGGACACGGCGGGGCAATCAGCCCCAGCATTTT CASSFGTRRGNQPQHF
13 TRBJ1-1 NA TRBV19 NA TGTGCCAGTAGTATGTGGACGAACACTGAAGCTTTCTTT CASSMWTNTEAFF
17 TRBJ2-2 few TRBV28 TRBD1 TGTGCCAGCAGCCGACCCCCCGGACAGGGGGCTTCCGGGGAGCTGTTTTTT CASSRPPGQGASGELFF
16 TRBJ2-2 NA TRBV28 NA TGTGCCAGCAGTGGGCCAAGGCTACCTAACACCGGGGAGCTGTTTTTT CASSGPRLPNTGELFF
14 TRBJ2-2 NA TRBV29-1 NA TGCAGCGTTGCCCACACAACGAACACCGGGGAGCTGTTTTTT CSVAHTTNTGELFF
15 TRBJ2-3 once TRBV7-8 NA TGTGCCAGCAGCTTGACCGAAAGGGACACAGATACGCAGTATTTT CASSLTERDTDTQYF
14 TRBJ2-7 few TRBV6-1 TRBD1 TGTGCCAGCAGTGGCCGACAGGGGGGTTACGAGCAGTACTTC CASSGRQGGYEQYF
15 TRBJ2-1 NA TRBV5-1 TRBD2 TGCGCCAGCAGCTCGAGCGGGAGCTCCTACAATGAGCAGTTCTTC CASSSSGSSYNEQFF
16 TRBJ2-2 NA TRBV9 TRBD2 TGTGCCAGCAGCGTAGCGGGTAGCGGGAGGTTCGGGGAGCTGTTTTTT CASSVAGSGRFGELFF
15 TRBJ1-1 NA TRBV4-1 TRBD1 TGCGCCAGCAGCGTACAGGGGCGGACGAACACTGAAGCTTTCTTT CASSVQGRTNTEAFF
15 TRBJ1-3 few TRBV30 NA TGTGCCTGGAGTGTACCGAAGTTCTCTGGAAACACCATATATTTT CAWSVPKFSGNTIYF
15 TRBJ1-1 NA TRBV7-9 NA TGTGCCAGCAGCACCCAGACAGTGCCGAACACTGAAGCTTTCTTT CASSTQTVPNTEAFF
17 TRBJ1-4 once TRBV9 TRBD1 TGTGCCAGCAGCGAGGGACAGTCGATTGCAACTAATGAAAAACTGTTTTTT CASSEGQSIATNEKLFF
16 TRBJ1-4 few TRBV7-6 TRBD1 TGTGCCAGCAGCTTAGACGGACAGGGCCTTTCCGAAAAACTGTTTTTT CASSLDGQGLSEKLFF
16 TRBJ2-3 many TRBV5-5 NA TGTGCCAGCAGCCCCCTATCAGCCGTGGGGACAGATACGCAGTATTTT CASSPLSAVGTDTQYF